Below, 5 T cell receptor beta chains from the same sample are listed, as sequenced in a study of blood T cells in healthy people across ages (dated by TCRdb to between 2014 and 2017). Library prep was done by 5' RACE. TCRdb records Illumina HiSeq 2500 as the sequencer. A second roughly 7 to 11 cycle PCR used a sample-barcoded 5' primer and a J-beta primer mix. Starting from the raw public reads, TCRdb applied fastp trimming at Q25, assembled clones with MiXCR and retained in-frame beta chains. Each CDR3 protein gets just one entry, which takes the most common genes and DNA from the rows behind it. The sample data list 950,000 to 1,200,000 distinct CDR3 sequences, and 35% to 40% of these were observed just once. The ten largest account for around 12% of the sample. The sequencing input was blood. The receptors derive from a man aged 18 to 30 in good health.

The chain employs TRBV20-1 and TRBJ2-5; no clear D. The CDR3 has 12 residues. Germline lookup yields CDR1 DFQATT and CDR2 SNEGSKA (reference sequence). The germline V and J ends were trimmed by 0 bases and 7 bases, with 9 bases remaining between them. CDR3 DNA: TGCAGTGCTAGAGACAGCGTCCGGACCCAGTACTTC. Amino acids: CSARDSVRTQYF.

This sequence joins TRBV4-3 and TRBJ1-1, with D possibly TRBD1 on 5 matching bases. Germline CDR1 reads LGHNA; CDR2 reads YSLEER. The ends were cut back, 2 bases at V and 1 base at J, with 14 bases in the middle. The length of the CDR3 is 16 residues. The CDR3 DNA follows: TGCGCCAGCAGCCAAATCCACAAGGGGTGGAACACTGAAGCTTTCTTT. Translation: CASSQIHKGWNTEAFF.

The chain has TRBV12-3 or TRBV12-4 and TRBJ2-5, with TRBD2 as a possible D gene (6 bases). V shed 11 bases and J shed 10 bases, with 20 bases lying between them. This CDR3 contains 12 residues. CDR3 sequence reads: CAAGPNGGFQYF. CDR3 nucleotides: TGTGCCGCCGGCCCCAACGGGGGTTTCCAGTACTTC.

This rearrangement joins TRBV3-1 to TRBJ2-7; D is unclear. V was shortened by 4 bases and J by 3 bases, with 4 bases between the two germline ends. The CDR3 is 11 residues long. Germline loops: CDR1 LGHDT, CDR2 YNNKEL (reference sequence). CDR3 coding DNA: TGTGCCAGCAGCCGAATCTACGAGCAGTACTTC. Protein product: CASSRIYEQYF.

To note about this clonotype: The junction departs from germline at one end; a sequencing error may be responsible. The chain joins TRBV12-3 or TRBV12-4 to TRBJ1-4; D is undetermined. CDR3 length: 14 residues. Written as DNA, the CDR3 is TGTGCCAGCAGTTTAGGGGGTACCGATGAAAGACTGTTTTTT. It specifies CASSLGGTDERLFF.